This entry is about one T cell receptor (beta chain). Its antigen has not been determined. No much larger clone exists at a distance of one base, and base qualities are not known. This sample was included in a study of shared clonotypes between healthy human individuals (dated by TCRdb to the early 2020s). As for the study more broadly: Three men and a couple of women, aged 18 to 49 years, made up the cohort. Between about 0.94 and 8.9 billion PBMCs per donor were obtained by leukapheresis. For each donor, CD4 naive and CD4 memory were each run on three plates, CD8 naive on two plates, and CD8 memory on one plate. Blood TCR repertoires of five healthy adults were deeply sequenced to estimate repertoire size and the extent of clonotype sharing between individuals. Different laboratories and diverse techniques were used to prepare libraries and sequence TCR repertoires, to increase sequencing depth and limit assay-specific biases.

TCR CDR3 regions were amplified from genomic DNA by multiplex PCR using the deep immunoSEQ assay. Extracted genomic DNA from each cell subset was spread evenly across all wells of several immunoSEQ 96-well plates, with each plate serving as a replicate. For sorted subsets, around 200 ng genomic DNA, equal to about 30,000 T cell genomes, was loaded into each replicate PCR. The purified libraries were quantified using a Qubit 3.0 fluorometer, sized with a Bioanalyzer 2100, and then quantified again using the KAPA Library Quantification kit. Each immunoSEQ 96-well plate was sequenced on its own single-read 150-cycle Illumina NextSeq 550 flow cell. Per the source publication's procedure: Because the immunoSEQ output included only junctional sequences and no quality scores, the filtering could not be the same as the filtering used for full-length reads. Sequences were annotated with PyIR, a Python wrapper for IgBLAST v1.9, and V/J genes and CDR3 were assigned using IMGT germline references. Any read was removed if the V/J assignment was weak (E-value above 1e-6), the CDR3 was missing, or the read contained stop codons, out-of-frame junctions, or ambiguous translated residues. V3J clonotypes were defined by identical inferred V gene, J gene, and CDR3 amino acid sequence. The percentage overlap between two repertoires was calculated by dividing the number of shared unique clonotypes by the size of the smaller repertoire. Richness of each repertoire was evaluated using RTK rarefaction, the Chao1 estimator, and Recon v2.1 estimates of unobserved clonotypes. For all TCRbeta clonotypes obtained by the gDNA method from a few donors, generation probabilities were computed with OLGA. TCRdb's version of the immuneACCESS table is confined to in-frame rearrangements and falls short of the full clone set. An unresolved V gene accounts for under half of the shortfall where checked; the remainder is of unknown origin. The V and J calls and clone size are taken from that table; D and trimming were inferred from the DNA. This sample holds over 2 million clones; 92% were observed only once. The ten largest account for approximately 0.39% of the sample.

The paper's findings and limits, for the study overall: Based on pairwise subsampling, the degree of clonotype sharing among donors was expected to be affected by sequencing depth. Naive subsets generally had larger estimated clonotype richness than memory subsets did. Even with the large sequencing depth, rarefaction of the sorted-subset datasets indicated that sequencing was incomplete. The genetic and exposure-history diversity represented was limited by the small number of donors. Sharing across several donors was observed for about 5% of naive CD4, under 4% of naive CD8, roughly 2.4% of memory CD4, and about 0.39% of memory CD8 clonotypes. Compared with non-shared clonotypes, clonotypes shared by all four sorted-subset donors had higher generation probabilities. Sampling was restricted to blood, and TCR repertoires in tissues likely differ from the TCR repertoires found in blood.

The germline V gene (reference sequence) provides CDR1 GTSNPN and CDR2 SVGIG. Measured from the cysteine to the phenylalanine, the CDR3 is 14 residues long. Only the CDR3 region is kept as DNA, spanning 42 bases read in frame from base 1. Relative to germline, V is missing 2 bases and J is missing 8 bases, with 8 bases of the junction outside any gene match. Healthy HIV-negative adults with no recently reported acute infections or vaccinations were included as donors. Every donor was a Caucasian adult residing in Nashville, Tennessee, USA. CD4+ T cells were enriched through magnetic negative selection, after which naive cells were positively selected on CD45RA and the remaining negative fraction served as the memory subset. After blood collection by leukapheresis, PBMCs were isolated using Ficoll-Histopaque density gradient centrifugation and then cryopreserved in the vapor phase of liquid nitrogen. Purity and quantity of every magnetically sorted T cell population were checked by analytical flow cytometry. Genomic DNA was isolated from each sorted fraction and quantified by UV absorbance on a Nanodrop 2000c.

The sequence joins TRBV30 to TRBJ1-3; TRBD1 agrees with 8 junctional bases. The specimen was naive CD4+ T cells from PBMCs. Explained via the paper, the cell subset or site label denotes: CD45RA+ positively selected. This TCR was recovered from a man aged 18 to 29 in good health. Some clones in this sample may be carry-over from other donors' samples. The CDR3 has the sequence CAWSSTGERDTIYF. The bases are TGTGCCTGGAGTTCGACAGGGGAGCGGGACACCATATATTTT. With the rest looked up from the reference TRBV30 and TRBJ1-3 genes rather than sequenced, the full variable domain is SQTIHQWPATLVQPVGSPLSLECTVEGTSNPNLYWYRQAAGRGLQLLFYSVGIGQISSEVPQNLSASRPQDRQFILSSKKLLLSDSGFYLCAWSSTGERDTIYFGEGSWLTVV.